The rows below give T cell receptor beta chains drawn from one sample of a study of shared clonotypes between healthy human individuals. Sequencing was performed with immunoSEQ multiplex PCR; in TCRdb, only in-frame clones are kept and a portion is missing. The sample has roughly 2,500,000 clones, roughly 93% seen once. The specimen sequenced was naive CD4+ T cells from PBMCs. These receptors originate from a man between 18 and 29 years old in good health. Some clones in this sample may be carry-over from other donors' samples. CDR3s include the opening cysteine and the closing phenylalanine or tryptophan. A D gene is named only where the DNA matches it firmly. Only some rows state a clone size, as once, few, many or a class for expanded clones.

D,J,V,size,DNA,CDR3
TRBD1,TRBJ2-4,TRBV5-4,NA,TGTGCCAGCAGCTCCGGGACAGGGGGGGCCAAAAACATTCAGTACTTC,CASSSGTGGAKNIQYF
NA,TRBJ1-6,TRBV25-1,NA,TGTGCCAGCAGTGAATTGGGGGACACTTCACCCCTCCACTTT,CASSELGDTSPLHF
NA,TRBJ2-2,TRBV5-5,NA,TGTGCCAGCAGCTTGGGCCCGACGAACACCGGGGAGCTGTTTTTT,CASSLGPTNTGELFF
NA,TRBJ1-5,TRBV7-9,NA,TGTGCCAGCAGCTCTGACAATTTCAACGGAAATCAGCCCCAGCATTTT,CASSSDNFNGNQPQHF
TRBD2,TRBJ2-5,TRBV6-4,NA,TGTGCCAGCAGCCGTCCCGGGACTAGCGGAGGACTCCAAGAGACCCAGTACTTC,CASSRPGTSGGLQETQYF
NA,TRBJ1-1,TRBV5-1,once,TGCGCCAGCAGCCGATTACTCACAGGGATGGAGAACACTGAAGCTTTCTTT,CASSRLLTGMENTEAFF
TRBD1,TRBJ1-2,TRBV2,NA,TGTGCCAGCAGTCCCGGACAGGACTATGGCTACACCTTC,CASSPGQDYGYTF
NA,TRBJ2-1,TRBV30,NA,TGTGCCTGGTCCCGATTCTACAATGAGCAGTTCTTC,CAWSRFYNEQFF
NA,TRBJ1-1,TRBV28,NA,TGTGCCAGCAGGACCGGGACTCCTAACACTGAAGCTTTCTTT,CASRTGTPNTEAFF
NA,TRBJ2-5,TRBV9,NA,TGTGCCAGCAGCGACCAGGGGTGGGAGACCCAGTACTTC,CASSDQGWETQYF
NA,TRBJ2-7,TRBV4-2,once,TGTGCCAGCGAAAACGGGGATCACCACGAGCAGTACTTC,CASENGDHHEQYF
TRBD1,TRBJ1-1,TRBV27,once,TGTGCCAGCAGTCCACTTGGGACAGGGGTGGACACTGAAGCTTTCTTT,CASSPLGTGVDTEAFF
NA,TRBJ1-3,TRBV6-5,NA,TGTGCCAGCAGTTCGGCCAGGACCTCTGGAAACACCATATATTTT,CASSSARTSGNTIYF
NA,TRBJ2-3,TRBV28,NA,TGTGCCAGCAGCCTTAAGGGCACAGATACGCAGTATTTT,CASSLKGTDTQYF
NA,TRBJ1-3,TRBV25-1,few,TGTGCCAGCAGTGAATCGTCAGGGCCAGGAAACACCATATATTTT,CASSESSGPGNTIYF
TRBD2,TRBJ2-7,TRBV15,NA,TGTGCCACCAGCAGGGTTCTGGCGGGAGGCGAGCAGTACTTC,CATSRVLAGGEQYF
NA,TRBJ1-1,TRBV18,NA,TGTGCCAGCTCACCTTCCCAGAATAAAGCTTTCTTT,CASSPSQNKAFF
NA,TRBJ1-1,TRBV2,NA,TGTGCCAGCAGCCTACAGAGGGTGAACACTGAAGCTTTCTTT,CASSLQRVNTEAFF
NA,TRBJ1-2,TRBV2,NA,TGTGCCAGCAGTGGAGGGGTCGCTGGCTACACCTTC,CASSGGVAGYTF
NA,TRBJ2-3,TRBV10-3,NA,TGTGCCATCACTACCGGGAGAGCGACTGATACGCAGTATTTT,CAITTGRATDTQYF
TRBD1,TRBJ1-2,TRBV5-4,NA,TGTGCCAGCAGCTCGGGGACAGGGAACGGCTACACCTTC,CASSSGTGNGYTF
NA,TRBJ2-3,TRBV28,NA,TGTGCCAGCAGTGTCCAGGGGCGTAGCACAGATACGCAGTATTTT,CASSVQGRSTDTQYF
NA,TRBJ2-6,TRBV29-1,NA,TGCAGCGCAAGGGCCTCTGCTGGGGCCAACGTCCTGACTTTC,CSARASAGANVLTF
NA,TRBJ2-1,TRBV18,NA,TGTGCCAGCTCACCCCTCCGAGGGGTAGCGGATCTGGGGGATGAGCAGTTCTTC,CASSPLRGVADLGDEQFF
NA,TRBJ2-2,TRBV5-1,NA,TGCGCCAGCAGCTCAACCGAGGTAGCGGGGGAGCTGTTTTTT,CASSSTEVAGELFF
TRBD1,TRBJ1-1,TRBV7-3,few,TGTGCCTCCCAGGGGGGAATGAACACTGAAGCTTTCTTT,CASQGGMNTEAFF
TRBD1,TRBJ1-1,TRBV4-3,NA,TGCGCCAGCAGCCCGGGAATGAGGGGGCGGAACACTGAAGCTTTCTTT,CASSPGMRGRNTEAFF
TRBD1,TRBJ2-7,TRBV5-4,NA,TGTGCCAGCAGCTTAGGACAGGAGACCTACGAGCAGTACTTC,CASSLGQETYEQYF
TRBD1,TRBJ1-5,TRBV28,NA,TGTGCCAGCAGCGAGCAGGGGGCGATTCAGCCCCAGCATTTT,CASSEQGAIQPQHF
NA,TRBJ1-3,TRBV4-1,NA,TGCGCCAGCAGCCCCTTCTTGGGCCCTGGAAACACCATATATTTT,CASSPFLGPGNTIYF
NA,TRBJ2-7,TRBV11-2,NA,TGTGCCAGCAGCTTGCGTGACCAATTCTCCTACGAGCAGTACTTC,CASSLRDQFSYEQYF